This T cell receptor beta chain was recovered during a study of shared clonotypes between healthy human individuals. Libraries were prepared by immunoSEQ multiplex PCR; TCRdb keeps only in-frame clonotypes and omits some of them. The data contain fewer than 650,000 clones, approximately 80% of them singletons. V lost 2 bases and J lost 1, with 12 bases in between. This CDR3 is built from 15 residues. Germline CDR1 reads MNHNS; CDR2 reads SASEGT. This receptor was taken from a woman aged 40 to 50 in good health. Some clones in this sample may be carry-over from other donors' samples. V usage is TRBV6-1 and J usage is TRBJ2-7, with D perhaps TRBD1 or TRBD2 (5 bases each). The sample was PBMCs. Written as DNA, the CDR3 is TGTGCCAGCAGTGAACGGGCCGGGACGTCCTACGAGCAGTACTTC. Translating gives CASSERAGTSYEQYF.